Given below is one T cell receptor (beta chain) in context. This sample was included in a study of blood T cell repertoires in COVID-19. Study-wide context: There were acute and convalescent COVID-19 samples, and they came from the United States, Italy and Spain.

Clones were sequenced by immunoSEQ multiplex PCR, and TCRdb holds only the in-frame ones, with some missing. The table includes more than 300,000 clones, more than 75% detected once. The CDR3 loop spans 16 amino acids. CDR1 DFQATT and CDR2 SNEGSKA come from the germline V gene (reference sequence). The ends lost 3 bases at V and 0 bases at J; junction bases unmatched: 8. The study assigned cohorts using participant-reported clinical history. Sequenced: PBMCs or T cells enriched from blood (not recorded which). The gene calls are TRBV20-1 and TRBJ1-5; 7 nucleotides agree with TRBD1. The TCR sequence derives from a woman between 18 and 29 years old who had recovered from COVID-19. The CDR3 is CSASSRDRYSNQPQHF. In DNA, the CDR3 is TGCAGTGCTAGTTCCCGGGACAGATATAGCAATCAGCCCCAGCATTTT.